This paragraph covers one T cell receptor beta chain sequence. Germline values: CDR1 SGHDN, CDR2 FVKESK. This CDR3 is built from 13 residues. V lost 4 bases and J 4 bases, leaving 8 bases between the germline ends. This record comes from a study of cytomegalovirus exposure and HLA in healthy donors. The PCR ran on 60 Vbeta and 13 Jbeta primers. Profiling relied on immunoSEQ multiplex PCR, and the TCRdb table lists in-frame clones only, not all of them. The data show about 150,000 clones, around 75% seen once. This sequence joins TRBV14 and TRBJ1-5, with D unresolved. This TCR was sampled from a human donor in good health. Sequencing was carried out using PBMCs. The CDR3 DNA sequence: TGTGCCAGCAGCCTTGGCTTAAATCAGCCCCAGCATTTT. Translating gives CASSLGLNQPQHF.